Listed below are T cell receptor beta chains from one sample, sequenced in a study of OX40 agonist ivuxolimab in advanced cancers. Generated by immunoSEQ multiplex PCR, the TCRdb table keeps only in-frame clones and is missing some. The table has tens of thousands of clones, roughly nine tenths seen once. Here the sequenced sample was CD4+ or CD8+ T cells sorted from blood, taken in a trial of the OX40 agonist ivuxolimab. The receptor set was obtained from an adult with an advanced solid tumor such as melanoma, head and neck, liver or kidney cancer. Each CDR3 is given with its conserved first and last residue. The order of the fields is clone size, J gene, D gene, V gene, CDR3 protein, CDR3 DNA. D genes are given only for firm matches. Not every row has a clone size; where given, it reads once, few, many or a size class.

. | TRBJ2-1 | . | TRBV9 | CASSAFDGSYNEQFF | TGTGCCAGCAGCGCGTTCGATGGATCCTACAATGAGCAGTTCTTC
. | TRBJ1-3 | . | TRBV6-6 | CASLGVDGNSGNTIYF | TGTGCCAGCTTGGGGGTTGACGGTAACTCTGGAAACACCATATATTTT
once | TRBJ2-1 | TRBD2 | TRBV14 | CASTGGGSYNEQFF | TGTGCCAGCACGGGCGGGGGCTCCTACAATGAGCAGTTCTTC
. | TRBJ2-7 | . | TRBV29-1 | CSVVSSSTTEQYF | TGCAGCGTTGTGTCATCTTCCACCACCGAGCAGTACTTC
. | TRBJ1-4 | TRBD1 | TRBV9 | CASSVEADRADEKLFF | TGTGCCAGCAGCGTAGAGGCGGACAGGGCGGATGAAAAACTGTTTTTT
once | TRBJ1-1 | . | TRBV7-9 | CASSLGVAEEAFF | TGTGCCAGCAGCTTAGGGGTGGCAGAAGAAGCTTTCTTT
. | TRBJ1-5 | . | TRBV21-1 | CASIRRDRGRNQPQHF | TGTGCCAGCATCCGGAGGGACAGGGGGCGCAATCAGCCCCAGCATTTT
. | TRBJ2-3 | . | TRBV4-2 | CASSQDKGRSGTDTQYF | TGTGCCAGCAGCCAAGATAAAGGTAGATCGGGCACAGATACGCAGTATTTT
. | TRBJ2-3 | TRBD2 | TRBV10-3 | CAISPTSGDTQYF | TGTGCCATCAGCCCGACTAGCGGAGATACGCAGTATTTT
. | TRBJ2-2 | TRBD2 | TRBV9 | CASSVAGGPDTGELFF | TGTGCCAGCAGCGTAGCGGGAGGGCCGGACACCGGGGAGCTGTTTTTT